This T cell receptor beta chain is drawn from a study of T-cell memory formation after mild COVID-19. In the study overall: Largely, TCR clusters stayed within a single donor.

CDR1 is LGHNA, CDR2 YSLEER, per germline. This CDR3 is built from 15 residues. Germline trimming cut 4 bases from V and 1 base from J; bases unmatched to any gene: 3. Overall study results and limits: For second-wave clones that peaked at day 37, SARS-CoV-2 specificity went unverified. Clones contracting across day 15 to 85 had a balanced CD4/CD8 profile; later expanding clones leaned CD4+.

Using its own MiXCR run on the 5' RACE reads, TCRdb lists one record per CDR3 protein. The sample lists nearly 40,000 distinct CDR3 sequences, about 6.1% occurring once. About this clonotype itself: Its antigen is unknown.

The V gene is TRBV4-3, the J gene TRBJ1-2; 10 bases align to TRBD1. This receptor was obtained from an adult who had mild COVID-19 (a few samples of this study predate the infection). Cell type and time point are not known. Source material: PBMCs or a T cell subset sorted from them (not recorded which). In DNA, the CDR3 is TGCGCCAGCAGCCCTCGGGACAGGGGTAACTATGGCTACACCTTC. Its translation is CASSPRDRGNYGYTF.